This T cell receptor (beta chain) originates from a study of T cell repertoires in cytomegalovirus infection. Whole-study findings and limits: Based on cumulative public TCR beta family frequency, carriers of CMV plus the relevant HLA were identified.

TCRdb called the reads again in MiXCR, with one record for every CDR3 protein. Here the sample spans under 800,000 distinct CDR3 sequences, roughly 24% being singletons. Comments on this clonotype: Its antigen is currently unknown.

Germline assignment: CDR1 SEHNR and CDR2 FQNEAQ (reference sequence). This CDR3 has 14 residues. Trimming pared 7 bases from V and 7 bases from J, leaving 17 bases between. Sequenced material: CD8+ T cells from PBMCs. The chain combines TRBV7-9 with TRBJ2-1, with D perhaps TRBD2 (6 bases). The TCR was taken from a human donor in good health (CMV status not recorded). Some clones in this sample may be carry-over from other donors' samples. The CDR3 DNA reads as TGTGCCAGCATCCCTGGCCCCGGGGGAAATGAGCAGTTCTTC. This codes for CASIPGPGGNEQFF.